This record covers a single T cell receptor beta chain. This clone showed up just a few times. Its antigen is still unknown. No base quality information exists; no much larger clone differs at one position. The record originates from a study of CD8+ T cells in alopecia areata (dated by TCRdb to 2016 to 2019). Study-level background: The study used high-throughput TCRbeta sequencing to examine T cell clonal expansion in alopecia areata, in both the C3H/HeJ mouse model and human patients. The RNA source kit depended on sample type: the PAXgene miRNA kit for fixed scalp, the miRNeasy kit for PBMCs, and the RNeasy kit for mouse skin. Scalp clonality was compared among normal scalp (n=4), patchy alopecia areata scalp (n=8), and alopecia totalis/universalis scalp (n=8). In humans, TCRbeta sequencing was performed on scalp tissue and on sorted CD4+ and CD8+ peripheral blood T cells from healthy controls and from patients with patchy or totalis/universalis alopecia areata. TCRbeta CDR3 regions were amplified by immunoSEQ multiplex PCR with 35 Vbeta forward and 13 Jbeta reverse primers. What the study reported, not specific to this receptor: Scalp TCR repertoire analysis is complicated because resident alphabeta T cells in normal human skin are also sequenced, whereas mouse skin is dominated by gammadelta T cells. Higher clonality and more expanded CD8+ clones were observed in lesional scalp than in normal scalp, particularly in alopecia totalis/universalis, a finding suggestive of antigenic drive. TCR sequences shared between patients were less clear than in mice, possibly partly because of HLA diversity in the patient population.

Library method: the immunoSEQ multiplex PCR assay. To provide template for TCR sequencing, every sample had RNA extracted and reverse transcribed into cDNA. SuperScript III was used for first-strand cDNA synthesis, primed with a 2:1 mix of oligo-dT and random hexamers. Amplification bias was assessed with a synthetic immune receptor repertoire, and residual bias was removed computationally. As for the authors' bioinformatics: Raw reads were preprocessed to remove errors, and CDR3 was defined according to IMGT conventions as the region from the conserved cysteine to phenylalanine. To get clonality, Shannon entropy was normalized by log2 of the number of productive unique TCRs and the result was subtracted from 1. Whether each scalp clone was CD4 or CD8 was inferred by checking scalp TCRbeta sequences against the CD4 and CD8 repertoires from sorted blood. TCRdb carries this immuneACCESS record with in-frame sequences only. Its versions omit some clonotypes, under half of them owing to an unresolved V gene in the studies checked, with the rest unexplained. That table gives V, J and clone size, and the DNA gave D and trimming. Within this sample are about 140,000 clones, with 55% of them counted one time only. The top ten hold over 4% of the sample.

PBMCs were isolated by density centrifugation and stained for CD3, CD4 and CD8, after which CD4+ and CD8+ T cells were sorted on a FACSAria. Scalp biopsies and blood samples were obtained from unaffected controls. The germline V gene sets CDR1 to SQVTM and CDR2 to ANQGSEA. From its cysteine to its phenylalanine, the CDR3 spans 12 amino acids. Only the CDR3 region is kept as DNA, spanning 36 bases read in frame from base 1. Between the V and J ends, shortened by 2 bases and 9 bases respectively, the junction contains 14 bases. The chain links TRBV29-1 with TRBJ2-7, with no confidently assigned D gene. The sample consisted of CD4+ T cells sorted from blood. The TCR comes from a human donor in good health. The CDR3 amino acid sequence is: CSVEIERPGQYF. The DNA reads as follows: TGCAGCGTTGAAATCGAACGGCCCGGGCAGTACTTC.